This entry concerns a single TCR beta chain. Its specificity is unknown. The data belong to a study of read filtering for tumor transcriptome and immune sequencing. The wider study: Mean patient age was approximately 66 years, range about 47 to 85; 17 male, some 15 female. After DNase treatment, RNA was made into whole-transcriptome libraries. Study-level points and caveats: The CD138-negative fraction was mixed bone marrow immune cells, not pure T cells. RNA-seq captured clonotypes less deeply and reliably than IR-seq.

Germline V gives CDR1 SQVTM, CDR2 ANQGSEA. The CDR3 covers 12 residues. V lost 7 bases to trimming and J lost 7 bases; unmatched junction nucleotides: 9. Molecular barcoded adaptors covering alpha/delta and beta/gamma chains were used on roughly 400 ng RNA. MiXCR, run by TCRdb on the reads, gives a single entry per CDR3 protein. Of about 93,000 distinct CDR3 sequences detected, about 22% appear once; the ten largest clones hold about 10%. V usage is TRBV29-1 and J usage is TRBJ1-1; 7 nucleotides align to TRBD1. The source is a donor aged 40 or over with multiple myeloma. The sample was a population of CD138-negative cells sorted from bone marrow. As DNA, the CDR3 is TGCAGCGGGAATACAGGGGTGGGTGAAGCTTTCTTT. This encodes CSGNTGVGEAFF.